This T cell receptor beta chain emerged from a study of shared clonotypes between healthy human individuals (dated by TCRdb to the early 2020s). The study in broad terms: Two women and three men aged 18 to 49 years were included in the cohort. For each donor, CD4 naive and CD4 memory were each run on three plates, CD8 naive on two plates, and CD8 memory on one plate. To estimate repertoire size and how much clonotypes are shared between individuals, the study performed deep sequencing of blood TCR repertoires from 4 to 6 healthy adults. To increase sequencing depth and limit assay-specific biases, TCR repertoire library preparation and sequencing were carried out by different laboratories using diverse techniques. Each donor's leukapheresis produced roughly between about 0.9 and 9.5 billion PBMCs.

At the junction V is shortened by 0 bases and J by 5 bases; bases outside the gene matches: 11. The germline V gene encodes CDR1 MNHNS and CDR2 SASEGT. The CDR3 runs 18 amino acids, cysteine and phenylalanine included. Of the read, only the CDR3 DNA is kept; its 54 bases are in frame from base 1. Using the deep immunoSEQ assay, multiplex PCR amplified TCR CDR3 regions from genomic DNA. Extracted genomic DNA from each cell subset was spread evenly across all wells of several immunoSEQ 96-well plates, with each plate serving as a replicate. Each replicate PCR for sorted subsets received around 200 ng genomic DNA, equal to roughly 30,000 T cell genomes. Purified libraries were measured with a Qubit 3.0 fluorometer, size-checked on a Bioanalyzer 2100, and measured again with the KAPA Library Quantification kit. Every immunoSEQ 96-well plate was sequenced on a separate single-read 150-cycle Illumina NextSeq 550 flow cell. The study's own analysis went as follows. Because the immunoSEQ output included only junctional sequences and no quality scores, the filtering could not be the same as the filtering used for full-length reads. To assign V/J genes and CDR3, sequences were annotated against IMGT germline references using PyIR, a Python wrapper for IgBLAST v1.9. Reads were filtered out if the reads had weak V/J assignments (E-value above 1e-6), no CDR3, stop codons, out-of-frame junctions, or ambiguous translated residues. A V3J clonotype was defined by an identical inferred V gene, J gene, and CDR3 amino acid sequence. To compute the percentage overlap between repertoires, the number of shared unique clonotypes was divided by the size of the smaller repertoire. RTK rarefaction, the Chao1 estimator, and Recon v2.1 estimates of unobserved clonotypes were used to assess repertoire richness. For all TCRbeta clonotypes obtained by the gDNA method from several donors, generation probabilities were computed with OLGA. TCRdb retrieved this table from immuneACCESS and kept in-frame rearrangements only. Not all clones are present; in checked studies, unresolved V genes account for under half, and no reason is known for the remainder. V, J and clone size are taken as reported in that table, and D and trimming were inferred from the DNA itself. The sample records 2,100,000 or so clones, approximately 94% of which are singletons. The ten biggest clones cover roughly 0.13% of the sample.

Broader findings and caveats from the paper: Rarefaction of sorted-subset datasets indicated incomplete sequencing despite the large sequencing depth. When four donors were compared, the shared fraction of clonotypes was about 5% for naive CD4, 3.5% for naive CD8, roughly 2.5% for memory CD4, and roughly 0.43% for memory CD8. The small number of donors limited the genetic and exposure-history diversity represented. Clonotypes shared by all four sorted-subset donors showed higher generation probabilities than non-shared clonotypes. Larger estimated clonotype richness was generally found for naive subsets than for memory subsets. Only blood was sampled, and tissue TCR repertoires likely differ from those in blood. Based on pairwise subsampling, the degree of clonotype sharing among donors was expected to be affected by sequencing depth.

Donors were healthy HIV-negative adults with no recently reported acute infections or vaccinations. Only Caucasian adults living in Nashville, Tennessee, USA were represented among the donors. CD4+ T cells were enriched by magnetic negative selection; naive cells were then positively selected on CD45RA, and the negative fraction formed the memory subset. After blood collection by leukapheresis, PBMCs were isolated using Ficoll-Histopaque density gradient centrifugation and then cryopreserved in the vapor phase of liquid nitrogen. Analytical flow cytometry was used to check the purity and quantity of each magnetically sorted T cell population. Each sorted fraction had its genomic DNA isolated and then quantified by UV absorbance on a Nanodrop 2000c. Note on this clone: Which antigen it targets is not known. It has no much larger one-base neighbor in the sample; base qualities were not kept.

The chain was built from TRBV6-1 and TRBJ2-5; the central 11 bases match TRBD2. The sequence was obtained from a young man in good health. The sequenced material came from naive CD4+ T cells sorted from blood. This sample's cell subset or site label indicates: CD45RA+ positively selected. The DNA sequence is TGTGCCAGCAGTGAAGCAATAGCGGGGGGGAGCTATCACGAGACCCAGTACTTC. Its product reads: CASSEAIAGGSYHETQYF.